This T cell receptor beta chain was captured in a study of CD8 T cells in ankylosing spondylitis. Each CDR3 protein is one row after TCRdb ran MiXCR on the 5' RACE reads. The profile shows under 300,000 distinct CDR3 sequences, approximately 9% of them singletons. This clonotype has ten or more counts. Trimming took off 3 bases at V and 1 base at J, with 10 bases between the two ends. The CDR3 length is 14 residues. CDR1 is SGDLS, CDR2 YYNGEE, per germline. This clonotype was obtained from a male donor with ankylosing spondylitis or in good health (not recorded which). Sequencing was performed on blood, either unsorted or a sorted T cell fraction (not recorded which). The V and J genes are TRBV9 and TRBJ1-1; D gene uncertain. The DNA of the CDR3 is TGTGCCAGCAGCGGCGGTAACTCGAACACTGAAGCTTTCTTT. Translation gives CASSGGNSNTEAFF.